This T cell receptor beta chain appears in the sequencing data of a study of blood T cells in healthy people across ages (dated by TCRdb to the mid-2010s). At the level of the whole study: In model experiments, roughly one uniquely barcoded TCR beta cDNA molecule per two T cells was captured by template switching. Four age groups were formed from the donors: young (average 16 years), middle-aged (around 40), aged (approximately 60) and long-lived (more than 75). To avoid experimental bias, donors of different ages were randomly spread across the sequencing lanes. The study analyzed two additional independent replicas of 1 million unique cDNA reads from the same blood draw for two donors, one aged 18 to 30 and one aged 80 or older. To track age-related changes in TCR beta repertoire diversity, the study relied on deep sequencing normalized with unique cDNA molecular identifiers.

The donors were roughly 40 Caucasian individuals from Russia, aged 6 to 90 years, who were systemically healthy. About 9.1 milliliters of peripheral blood were collected from each donor into EDTA-treated Vacutainer tubes. Ficoll-Paque density-gradient centrifugation was used to isolate PBMCs, with at least 6.5 million per sample. Trizol reagent was used to extract total RNA from PBMCs, with at least 6 micrograms per sample. The percentages of naive CD45RAhigh/CD27high T cells were determined by flow cytometry on a PBMC aliquot from every donor. Summary of the overall study and its limitations: As age increased, observed TCR beta diversity per million T cells dropped in a roughly linear way, and a significant reduction was already evident by age roughly 40. The percentage of naive T cells measured by flow cytometry correlated strongly with observed TCR beta diversity. Bulk unsorted PBMC profiling prevented conclusive comparison of naive and antigen-experienced compartments. The long-lived group showed more naive CD4+ T cells, fewer expanded clones and increased TCR diversity than the aged group, suggesting age selection. Estimates of total diversity based on one million sequenced T cells were regarded as lower bounds and as underestimates. Because donor CMV infection status was unknown, age-related changes in expanded clonotypes were potentially confounded.

The germline V gene gives CDR1 as SGHRS and CDR2 as YFSETQ. Trimming at the junction amounts to 0 bases on V and 4 bases on J, and the germline ends lie 7 bases apart. Including the terminal cysteine and phenylalanine, the CDR3 comprises 13 residues. The sequence is cut down to CDR3 DNA, 39 bases in frame from base 1. The method behind the library was 5' RACE. The instrument given in TCRdb is Illumina HiSeq 2500. A second PCR of about 7 to 12 cycles was run with a J-beta primer mix and a sample-barcoded 5' primer. A unique molecular identifier was introduced onto each TCR beta cDNA molecule by a template-switch 5' adaptor carrying 12 random nucleotides. Each sample yielded at least 2.5 million CDR3-containing paired-end reads. The Mint cDNA synthesis kit, primed by a TRBC-specific oligonucleotide, was used to synthesize first-strand cDNA from all RNA. Following uracil-DNA glycosylase treatment, a first 18-cycle PCR with universal primers M1SS and BC2_uni_R was performed on all cDNA. In the authors' own workflow: Normalization of each sample was performed by random selection of 1 million high-quality reads, each carrying a distinct molecular identifier. Reads sharing molecular identifiers were discarded rather than binned into consensus sequences. MiTCR, set to a Q25 quality threshold and the strictest error-elimination algorithm, was used for CDR3 identification, clonotype clustering and error correction. A nonparametric unseen species model with Euler transformation was used to estimate a lower bound on total TCR beta diversity. TCRdb took the public reads, trimmed them with fastp at Q25, ran MiXCR for clone calling and kept in-frame beta chains. CDR3 protein duplicates are merged, each entry listing the most common genes and DNA. In this record, the V and J calls reflect TCRdb's handling and not the investigators' own analysis. This sample holds approximately 810,000 distinct CDR3 sequences; roughly 34% were observed only once. Jointly, the top ten make up 10% to 15% of the sample.

This clonotype was picked up many times. Its antigen specificity is not known. Base-call qualities are not available, and no considerably larger clone is one nucleotide away. The clonotype was recovered from a man younger than 35 in good health. Sequences were obtained from blood. The chain employs TRBV5-1 and TRBJ2-5; perhaps TRBD2 is the D gene, with 5 bases matching. The DNA is as follows: TGCGCCAGCAGCTTGGAGCTAGCAGAGACCCAGTACTTC. Its translation reads: CASSLELAETQYF.